This T cell receptor (beta chain) was sequenced during a study of cytomegalovirus exposure and HLA in healthy donors. Study-wide results and limits: The study designated over 150 TCR beta chains cytomegalovirus-associated.

Points on this clone: Its target is unknown.

Germline V lookup: CDR1 SGHTA, CDR2 FQGNSA. The ends were cut back, 1 base at V and 6 bases at J, with 4 bases in the middle. This CDR3 has 12 amino acids. Only in-frame clones appear in the TCRdb table, and some are missing; sequencing was by immunoSEQ multiplex PCR. Of under 200,000 clones listed, roughly 86% are singletons. This TCR was recovered from a woman under 30 in good health and CMV-seropositive. The chain employs TRBV7-2 and TRBJ1-5, with no clear D. The sample comprised PBMCs. The CDR3 DNA sequence: TGTGCCAGCAGCTTAGGAGGTCAGCCCCAGCATTTT. It is translated as CASSLGGQPQHF. Together with reference TRBV7-2 and TRBJ1-5, the CDR3 gives the full variable domain: GAGVSQSPSNKVTEKGKDVELRCDPISGHTALYWYRQSLGQGLEFLIYFQGNSAPDKSGLPSDRFSAERTGGSVSTLTIQRTQQEDSAVYLCASSLGGQPQHFGDGTRLSIL.